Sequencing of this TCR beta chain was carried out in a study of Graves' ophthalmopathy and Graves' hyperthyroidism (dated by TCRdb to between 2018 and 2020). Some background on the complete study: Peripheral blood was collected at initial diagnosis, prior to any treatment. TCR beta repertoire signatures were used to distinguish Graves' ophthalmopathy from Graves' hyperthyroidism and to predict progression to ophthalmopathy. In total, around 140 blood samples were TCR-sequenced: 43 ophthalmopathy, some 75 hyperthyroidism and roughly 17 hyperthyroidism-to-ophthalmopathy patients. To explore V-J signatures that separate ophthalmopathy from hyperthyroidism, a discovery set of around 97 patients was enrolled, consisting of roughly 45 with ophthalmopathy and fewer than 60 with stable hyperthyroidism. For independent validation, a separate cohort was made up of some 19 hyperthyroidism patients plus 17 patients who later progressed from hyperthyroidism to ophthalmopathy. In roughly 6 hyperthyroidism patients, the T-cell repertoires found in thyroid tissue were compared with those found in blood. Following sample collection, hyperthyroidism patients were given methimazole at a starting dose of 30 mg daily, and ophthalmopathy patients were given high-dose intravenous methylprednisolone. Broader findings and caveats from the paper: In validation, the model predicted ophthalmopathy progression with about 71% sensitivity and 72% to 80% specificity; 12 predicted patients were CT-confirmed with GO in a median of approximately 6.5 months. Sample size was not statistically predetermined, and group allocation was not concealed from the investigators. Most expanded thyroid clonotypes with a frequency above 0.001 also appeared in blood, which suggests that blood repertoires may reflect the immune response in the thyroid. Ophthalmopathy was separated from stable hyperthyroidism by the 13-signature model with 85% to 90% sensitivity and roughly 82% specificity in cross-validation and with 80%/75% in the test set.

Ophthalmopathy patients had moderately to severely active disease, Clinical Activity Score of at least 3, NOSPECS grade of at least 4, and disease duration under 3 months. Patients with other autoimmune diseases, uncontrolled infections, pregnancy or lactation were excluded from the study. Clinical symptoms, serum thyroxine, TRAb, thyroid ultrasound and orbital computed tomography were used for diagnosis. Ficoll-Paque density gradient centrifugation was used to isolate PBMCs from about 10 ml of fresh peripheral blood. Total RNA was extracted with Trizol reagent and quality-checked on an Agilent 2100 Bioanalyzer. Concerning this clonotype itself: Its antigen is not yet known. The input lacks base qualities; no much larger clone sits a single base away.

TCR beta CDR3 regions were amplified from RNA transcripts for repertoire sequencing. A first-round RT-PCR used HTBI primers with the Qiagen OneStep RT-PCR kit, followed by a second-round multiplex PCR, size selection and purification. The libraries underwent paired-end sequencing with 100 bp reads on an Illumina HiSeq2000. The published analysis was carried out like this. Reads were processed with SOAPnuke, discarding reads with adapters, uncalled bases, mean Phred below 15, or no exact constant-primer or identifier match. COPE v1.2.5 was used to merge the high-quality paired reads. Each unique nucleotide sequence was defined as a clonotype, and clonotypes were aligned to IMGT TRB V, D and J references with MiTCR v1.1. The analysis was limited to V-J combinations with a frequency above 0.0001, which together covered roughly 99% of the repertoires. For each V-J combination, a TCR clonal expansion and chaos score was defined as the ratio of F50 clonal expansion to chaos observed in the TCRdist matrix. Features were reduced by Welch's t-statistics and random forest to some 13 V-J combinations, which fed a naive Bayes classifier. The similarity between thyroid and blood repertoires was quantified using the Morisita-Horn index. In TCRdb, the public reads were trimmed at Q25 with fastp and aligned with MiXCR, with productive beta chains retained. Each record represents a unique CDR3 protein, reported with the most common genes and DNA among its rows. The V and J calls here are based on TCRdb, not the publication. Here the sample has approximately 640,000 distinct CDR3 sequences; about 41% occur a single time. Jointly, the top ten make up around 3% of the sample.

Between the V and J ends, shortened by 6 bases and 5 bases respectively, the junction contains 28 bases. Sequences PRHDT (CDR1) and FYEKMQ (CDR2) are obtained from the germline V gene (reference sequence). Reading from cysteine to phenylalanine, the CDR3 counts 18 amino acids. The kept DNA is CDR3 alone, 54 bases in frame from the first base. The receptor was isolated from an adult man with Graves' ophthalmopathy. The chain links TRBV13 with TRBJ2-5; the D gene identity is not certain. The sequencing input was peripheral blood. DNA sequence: TGTGCCAGCAGTTTATCCGGGCCTGGGGTCTATCCTCGGGAGACCCAGTACTTC. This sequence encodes CASSLSGPGVYPRETQYF.